One sample yielded the 5 T cell receptor beta chains listed below, sequenced in a study of CD8 T cell repertoires and HIV-1 epitope variants. For these receptors, no antigen is known. This table comes from immunoSEQ multiplex PCR, and its TCRdb copy is limited to in-frame clones, with some not included. The table includes 3,000 to 3,500 clones, approximately 71% detected once. Sequenced material: cultured CD8+ T cells derived from PBMCs. The receptors derive from a male donor with HIV.

This chain uses TRBV14 with TRBJ2-2, with D unclear. From germline, CDR1 is SGHDN and CDR2 FVKESK. V lost 1 base to trimming and J lost 5 bases, with 8 bases between them. The CDR3 has 14 amino acids. The CDR3 here is CASSQGVSTGELFF. The CDR3 nucleotides read TGTGCCAGCAGCCAAGGCGTATCTACCGGGGAGCTGTTTTTT. Full variable domain (outside the CDR3, taken from reference TRBV14 and TRBJ2-2): EAGVTQFPSHSVIEKGQTVTLRCDPISGHDNLYWYRRVMGKEIKFLLHFVKESKQDESGMPNNRFLAERTGGTYSTLKVQPAELEDSGVYFCASSQGVSTGELFFGEGSRLTVL.

This clone was picked up a small number of times. The chain links TRBV5-6 to TRBJ1-6; the match to TRBD1 covers 7 bases. Germline V gene data show CDR1 as SGHDT and CDR2 as YYEEEE. Unmatched junction bases numbered 4, after V lost 0 bases and J lost 7 bases. The CDR3 has 15 amino acids. CDR3 amino acids: CASSLGDSQNSPLHF. CDR3 in DNA: TGTGCCAGCAGCTTGGGGGACAGTCAGAATTCACCCCTCCACTTT.

The chain recombines TRBV2 with TRBJ2-7; 9 positions match TRBD1. This CDR3 is 15 amino acids long. Trimming cost V 8 bases and J 2 bases; bases outside gene matches: 10. The V gene's germline CDR1 is SNHLY and CDR2 FYNNEI. The CDR3 reads CASSEVTGGTYEQYF. CDR3 DNA sequence: TGTGCCAGCTCTGAGGTAACAGGGGGCACCTACGAGCAGTACTTC.

The V and J genes are TRBV5-1 and TRBJ2-3; unclear D gene. V dropped 4 bases and J dropped 2 bases, with 5 bases sitting between them. This CDR3 contains 12 residues. Germline CDR1 reads SGHRS; CDR2 reads YFSETQ. The DNA for the CDR3 is TGCGCCAGCAGCGAGACCACAGATACGCAGTATTTT. This gives the protein CASSETTDTQYF.

The rearrangement joins TRBV2 to TRBJ2-5, with D perhaps TRBD2 (5 bases). Trimming shortened V by 3 bases and J by 2 bases, and 7 bases separated the two germline ends. Germline values: CDR1 SNHLY, CDR2 FYNNEI. This CDR3 region has 13 residues. The CDR3 DNA sequence: TGTGCCAGCAGTGAGTGGAGGCAAGAGACCCAGTACTTC. It codes for CASSEWRQETQYF.